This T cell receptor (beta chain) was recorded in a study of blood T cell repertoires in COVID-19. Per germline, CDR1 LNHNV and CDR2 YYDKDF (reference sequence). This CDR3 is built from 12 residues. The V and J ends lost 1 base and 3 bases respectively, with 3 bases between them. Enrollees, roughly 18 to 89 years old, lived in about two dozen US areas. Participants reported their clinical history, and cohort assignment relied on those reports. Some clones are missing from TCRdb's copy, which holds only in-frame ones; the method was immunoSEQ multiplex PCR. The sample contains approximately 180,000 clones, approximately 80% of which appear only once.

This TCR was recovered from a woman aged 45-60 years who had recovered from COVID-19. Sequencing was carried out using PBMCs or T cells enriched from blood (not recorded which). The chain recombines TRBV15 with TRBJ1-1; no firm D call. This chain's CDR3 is CATSRAYTEAFF. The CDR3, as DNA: TGTGCCACCAGCAGAGCGTACACTGAAGCTTTCTTT.